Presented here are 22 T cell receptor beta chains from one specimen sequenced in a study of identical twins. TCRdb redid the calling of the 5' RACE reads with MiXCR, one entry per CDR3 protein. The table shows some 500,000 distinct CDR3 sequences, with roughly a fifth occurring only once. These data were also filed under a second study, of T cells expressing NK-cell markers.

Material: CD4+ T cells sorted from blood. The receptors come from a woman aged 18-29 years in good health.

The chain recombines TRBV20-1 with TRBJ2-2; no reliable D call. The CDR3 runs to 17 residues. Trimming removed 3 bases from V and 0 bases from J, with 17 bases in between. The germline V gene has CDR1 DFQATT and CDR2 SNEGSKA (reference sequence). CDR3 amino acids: CSARGLLGRSNTGELFF. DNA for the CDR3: TGCAGTGCTAGGGGCCTTCTGGGCAGGTCGAACACCGGGGAGCTGTTTTTT.

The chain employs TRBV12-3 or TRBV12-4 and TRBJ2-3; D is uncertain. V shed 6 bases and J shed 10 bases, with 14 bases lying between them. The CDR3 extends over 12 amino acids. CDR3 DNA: TGTGCCAGCAGAGCTGTAATTGACGCGCAGTATTTT. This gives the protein CASRAVIDAQYF.

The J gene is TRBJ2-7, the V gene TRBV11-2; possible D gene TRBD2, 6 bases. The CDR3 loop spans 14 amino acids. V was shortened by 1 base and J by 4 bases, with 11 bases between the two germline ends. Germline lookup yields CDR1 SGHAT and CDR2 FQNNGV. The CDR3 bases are TGTGCCAGCAGCTTAGCCAGCGGGTTTTACGAGCAGTACTTC. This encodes CASSLASGFYEQYF.

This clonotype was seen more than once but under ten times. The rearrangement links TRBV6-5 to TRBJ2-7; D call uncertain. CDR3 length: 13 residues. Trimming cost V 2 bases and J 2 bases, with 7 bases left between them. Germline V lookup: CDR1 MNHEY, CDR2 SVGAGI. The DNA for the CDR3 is TGTGCCAGCAGTTACACCGGAACCTACGAGCAGTACTTC. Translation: CASSYTGTYEQYF.

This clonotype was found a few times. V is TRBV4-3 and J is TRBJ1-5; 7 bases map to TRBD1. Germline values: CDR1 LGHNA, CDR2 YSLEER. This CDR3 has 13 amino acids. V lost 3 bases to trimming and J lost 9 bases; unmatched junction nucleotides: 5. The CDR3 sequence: CASSQGQGGPQHF. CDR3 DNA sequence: TGCGCCAGCAGCCAGGGGCAGGGGGGGCCCCAGCATTTT.

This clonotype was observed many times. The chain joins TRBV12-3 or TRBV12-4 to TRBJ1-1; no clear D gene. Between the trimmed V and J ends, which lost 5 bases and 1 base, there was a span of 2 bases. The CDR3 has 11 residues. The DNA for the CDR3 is TGTGCCAGCAGTGAGAACACTGAAGCTTTCTTT. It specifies CASSENTEAFF.

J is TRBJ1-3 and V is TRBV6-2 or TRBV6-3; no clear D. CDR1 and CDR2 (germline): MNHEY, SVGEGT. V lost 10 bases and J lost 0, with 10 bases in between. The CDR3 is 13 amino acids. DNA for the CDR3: TGTGCCATCGGCCGGCCCTCTGGAAACACCATATATTTT. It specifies CAIGRPSGNTIYF.

The CDR3: CASSYQATNEKLFF. In DNA form, the CDR3 reads TGTGCCAGCAGCTACCAGGCAACTAATGAAAAACTGTTTTTT. The V call is TRBV6-5, the J call TRBJ1-4; D call uncertain. V gave up 6 bases and J gave up 0 bases, with 8 bases separating them. The CDR3 is 14 amino acids. Germline CDR1 and CDR2: MNHEY and SVGAGI.

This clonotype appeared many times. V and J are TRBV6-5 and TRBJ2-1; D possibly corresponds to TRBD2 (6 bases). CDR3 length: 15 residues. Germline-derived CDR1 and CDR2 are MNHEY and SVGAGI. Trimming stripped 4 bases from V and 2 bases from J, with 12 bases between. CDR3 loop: CASSFQGGPYNEQFF. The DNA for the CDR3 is TGTGCCAGCAGTTTCCAGGGAGGTCCCTACAATGAGCAGTTCTTC.

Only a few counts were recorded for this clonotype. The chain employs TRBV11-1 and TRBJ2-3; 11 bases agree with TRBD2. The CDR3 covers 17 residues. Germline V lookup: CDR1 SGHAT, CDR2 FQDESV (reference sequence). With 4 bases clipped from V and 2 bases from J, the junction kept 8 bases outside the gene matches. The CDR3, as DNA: TGTGCCAGCAGCTCCCAGCCACTAGCGGGGGCCACAGATACGCAGTATTTT. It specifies CASSSQPLAGATDTQYF.

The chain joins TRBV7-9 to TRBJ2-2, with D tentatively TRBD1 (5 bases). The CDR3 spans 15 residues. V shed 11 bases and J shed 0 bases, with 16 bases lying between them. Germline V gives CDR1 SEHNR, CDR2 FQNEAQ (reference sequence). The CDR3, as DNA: TGTGCCGGATCCCCAGGGTACTCGAACACCGGGGAGCTGTTTTTT. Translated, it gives CAGSPGYSNTGELFF.

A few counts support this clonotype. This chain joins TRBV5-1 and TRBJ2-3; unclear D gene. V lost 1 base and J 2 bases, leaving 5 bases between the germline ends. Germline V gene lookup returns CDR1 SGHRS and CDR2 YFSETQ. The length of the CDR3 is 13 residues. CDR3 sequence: CASSLYITDTQYF. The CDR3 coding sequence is TGCGCCAGCAGCTTGTATATCACAGATACGCAGTATTTT. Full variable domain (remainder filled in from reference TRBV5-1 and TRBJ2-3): KAGVTQTPRYLIKTRGQQVTLSCSPISGHRSVSWYQQTPGQGLQFLFEYFSETQRNKGNFPGRFSGRQFSNSRSEMNVSTLELGDSALYLCASSLYITDTQYFGPGTRLTVL.

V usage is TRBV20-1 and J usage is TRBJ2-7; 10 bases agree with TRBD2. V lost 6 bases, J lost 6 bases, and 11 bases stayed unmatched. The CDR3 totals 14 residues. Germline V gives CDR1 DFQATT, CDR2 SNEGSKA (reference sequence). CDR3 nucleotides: TGCAGTGCCCAGACTAGCGGGTTCGAGAGCGAGCAGTACTTC. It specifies CSAQTSGFESEQYF.

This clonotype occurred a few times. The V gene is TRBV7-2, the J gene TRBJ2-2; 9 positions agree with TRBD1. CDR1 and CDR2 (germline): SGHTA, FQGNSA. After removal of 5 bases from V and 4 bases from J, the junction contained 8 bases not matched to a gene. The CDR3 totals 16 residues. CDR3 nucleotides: TGTGCCAGCAGCCCGACAGGGGGGCGAGCCACCGGGGAGCTGTTTTTT. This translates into CASSPTGGRATGELFF.

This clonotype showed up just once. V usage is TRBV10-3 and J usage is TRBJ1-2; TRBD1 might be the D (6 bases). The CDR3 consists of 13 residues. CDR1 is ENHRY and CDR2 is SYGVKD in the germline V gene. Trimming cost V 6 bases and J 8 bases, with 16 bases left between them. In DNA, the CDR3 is TGTGCCATCAGGCTTCAGGGGATGAACGGCTACACCTTC. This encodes CAIRLQGMNGYTF.

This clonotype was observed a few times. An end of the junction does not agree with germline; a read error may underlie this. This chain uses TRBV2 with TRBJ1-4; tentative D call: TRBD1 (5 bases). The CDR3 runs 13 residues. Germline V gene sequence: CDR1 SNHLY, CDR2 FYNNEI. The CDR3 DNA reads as TGTGCCAGCAGTGCAACAGGCCCCGGGGGATCCCCTTTT. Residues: CASSATGPGGSPF.

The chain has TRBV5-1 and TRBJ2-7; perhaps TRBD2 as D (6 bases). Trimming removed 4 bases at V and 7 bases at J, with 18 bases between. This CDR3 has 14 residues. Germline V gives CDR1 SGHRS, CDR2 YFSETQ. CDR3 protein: CASSATGTAGEQYF. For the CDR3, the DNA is TGCGCCAGCAGCGCTACCGGGACGGCGGGGGAGCAGTACTTC.

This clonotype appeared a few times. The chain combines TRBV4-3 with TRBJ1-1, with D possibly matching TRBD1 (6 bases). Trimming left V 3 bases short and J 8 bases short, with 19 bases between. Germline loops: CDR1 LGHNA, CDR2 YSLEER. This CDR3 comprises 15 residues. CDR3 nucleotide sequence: TGCGCCAGCAGCCACCTCACGGTGGGGGCAGGGGAAGCTTTCTTT. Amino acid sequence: CASSHLTVGAGEAFF.

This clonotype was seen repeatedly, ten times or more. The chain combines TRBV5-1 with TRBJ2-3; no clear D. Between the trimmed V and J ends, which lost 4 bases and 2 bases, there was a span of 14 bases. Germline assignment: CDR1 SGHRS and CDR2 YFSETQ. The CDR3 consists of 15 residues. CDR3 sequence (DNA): TGCGCCAGCAGCGCCTTCCCCGTTTACACAGATACGCAGTATTTT. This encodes CASSAFPVYTDTQYF.

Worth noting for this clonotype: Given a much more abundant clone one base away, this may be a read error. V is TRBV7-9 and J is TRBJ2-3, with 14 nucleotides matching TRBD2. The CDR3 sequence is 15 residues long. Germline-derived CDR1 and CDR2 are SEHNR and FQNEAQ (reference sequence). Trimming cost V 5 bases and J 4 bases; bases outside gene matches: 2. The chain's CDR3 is CASSRLAGGADTQYF. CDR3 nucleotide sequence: TGTGCCAGCAGCCGACTAGCGGGAGGGGCAGATACGCAGTATTTT.

The CDR3 protein is CASSRTGTGYGYTF. The DNA for the CDR3 is TGTGCCAGCAGTCGAACCGGGACAGGGTATGGCTACACCTTC. V gene TRBV12-3 or TRBV12-4 combines with J gene TRBJ1-2, with TRBD1 matching 9 bases. J was trimmed by 5 bases and V by 5 bases; bases with no gene match: 6. CDR3 length: 14 residues.

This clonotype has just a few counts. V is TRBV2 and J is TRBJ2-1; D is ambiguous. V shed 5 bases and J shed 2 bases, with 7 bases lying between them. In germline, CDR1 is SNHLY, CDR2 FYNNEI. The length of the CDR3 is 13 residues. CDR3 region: CASSIYPYNEQFF. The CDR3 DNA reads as TGTGCCAGCAGTATATACCCCTACAATGAGCAGTTCTTC.